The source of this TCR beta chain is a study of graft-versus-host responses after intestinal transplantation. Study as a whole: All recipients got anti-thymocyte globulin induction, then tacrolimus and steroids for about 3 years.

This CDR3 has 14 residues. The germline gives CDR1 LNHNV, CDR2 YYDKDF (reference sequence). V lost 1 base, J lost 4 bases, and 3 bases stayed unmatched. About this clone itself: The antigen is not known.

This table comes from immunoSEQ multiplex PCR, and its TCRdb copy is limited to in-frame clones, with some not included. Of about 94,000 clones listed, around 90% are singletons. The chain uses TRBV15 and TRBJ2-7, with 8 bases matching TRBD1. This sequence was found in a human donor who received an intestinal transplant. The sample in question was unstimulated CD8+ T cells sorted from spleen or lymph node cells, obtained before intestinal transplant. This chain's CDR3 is CATSRGTGGYEQYF. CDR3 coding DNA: TGTGCCACCAGCAGAGGTACAGGGGGGTACGAGCAGTACTTC.